This T cell receptor beta chain was obtained from a study of blood T cell repertoires in COVID-19. Study information: Acute and convalescent COVID-19 specimens originated in the United States, Italy and Spain.

The CDR3 runs 13 residues. Germline V gene lookup returns CDR1 WNHNN and CDR2 SYGVQD (reference sequence). V was shortened by 3 bases and J by 11 bases, with 16 bases between the two germline ends. As processed by the authors: From reference gene primer amplification, estimates of nucleated cell counts were derived. Assay: immunoSEQ multiplex PCR; the TCRdb copy retains only in-frame clones and omits some. For V, J and clone size, that table is used; D and trimming come from the DNA. The table has about 100,000 clones, 65% to 90% seen once. Grouping used clinical history reported by participants in a survey and questionnaire.

This sequence joins TRBV10-1 and TRBJ1-1; D uncertain. The source is a woman in her forties or fifties who had recovered from COVID-19. Sequenced sample: PBMCs or T cells enriched from blood (not recorded which). CDR3 protein: CASSDPDGRRAFF. The CDR3 nucleotides are TGCGCCAGCAGTGACCCTGACGGCAGGAGGGCTTTCTTT.